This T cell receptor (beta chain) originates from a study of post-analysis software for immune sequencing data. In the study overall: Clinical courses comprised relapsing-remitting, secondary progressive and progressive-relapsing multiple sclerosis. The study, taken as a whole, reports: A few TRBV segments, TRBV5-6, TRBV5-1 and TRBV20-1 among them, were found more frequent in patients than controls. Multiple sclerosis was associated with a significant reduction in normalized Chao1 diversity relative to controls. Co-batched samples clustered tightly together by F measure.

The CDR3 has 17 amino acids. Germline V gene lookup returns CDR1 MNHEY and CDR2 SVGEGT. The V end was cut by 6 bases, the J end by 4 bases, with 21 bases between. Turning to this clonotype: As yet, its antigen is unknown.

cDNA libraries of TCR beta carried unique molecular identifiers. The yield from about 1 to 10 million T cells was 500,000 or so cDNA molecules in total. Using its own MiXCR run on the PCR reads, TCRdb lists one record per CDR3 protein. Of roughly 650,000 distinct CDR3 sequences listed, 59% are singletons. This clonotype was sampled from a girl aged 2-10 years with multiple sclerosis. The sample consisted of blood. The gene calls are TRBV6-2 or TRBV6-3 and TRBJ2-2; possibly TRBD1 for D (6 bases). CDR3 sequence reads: CASRPTVQQGTTGELFF. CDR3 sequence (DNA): TGTGCCAGCAGACCCACCGTCCAACAGGGCACCACCGGGGAGCTGTTTTTT.